This T cell receptor beta chain was documented in a study of blood T cell repertoires in COVID-19. Using immunoSEQ multiplex PCR, the repertoire was profiled, and TCRdb retains in-frame clones only, with some absent. The table shows fewer than 70,000 clones, with about 80% occurring only once. Followed over time, Seattle patients had been enrolled while infection was active. The V end was cut by 0 bases, the J end by 4 bases, with 13 bases between. Per germline, CDR1 SGHNT and CDR2 YYREEE (reference sequence). The CDR3 loop spans 15 amino acids. The sequenced material came from peripheral blood. The TCR originated in a man younger than 45 with COVID-19, enrolled during active disease. The chain uses TRBV5-4 and TRBJ1-2; D not resolved. In DNA form, the CDR3 reads TGTGCCAGCAGCTTGGAGGAGGTAGGAGCCTATGGCTACACCTTC. It encodes CASSLEEVGAYGYTF.